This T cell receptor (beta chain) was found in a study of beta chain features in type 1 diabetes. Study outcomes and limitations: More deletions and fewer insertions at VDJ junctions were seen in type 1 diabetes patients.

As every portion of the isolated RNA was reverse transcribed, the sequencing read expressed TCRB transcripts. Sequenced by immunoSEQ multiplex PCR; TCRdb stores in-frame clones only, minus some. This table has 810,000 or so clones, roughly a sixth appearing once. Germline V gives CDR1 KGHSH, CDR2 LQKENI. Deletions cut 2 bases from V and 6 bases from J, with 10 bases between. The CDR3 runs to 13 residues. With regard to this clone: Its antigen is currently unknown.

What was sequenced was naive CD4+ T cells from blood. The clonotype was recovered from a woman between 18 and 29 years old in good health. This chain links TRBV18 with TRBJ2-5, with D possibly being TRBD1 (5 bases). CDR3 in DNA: TGTGCCAGCTCACCAGCCAGGGAAAAGACCCAGTACTTC. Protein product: CASSPAREKTQYF.